This TCR beta chain was documented in a study of shared clonotypes between healthy human individuals. About the research overall: Per-donor plates numbered three CD4 naive, three CD4 memory, two CD8 naive and one CD8 memory.

Whole-study results and caveats: Estimated richness was generally greater in naive than memory subsets. When naive CD4 clonotypes were compared across a few donors, roughly 4.9% were shared.

Concerning this clone itself: Its antigen is as yet unknown.

Cells designated naive CD8 were CD45RO-negative and were positively selected for CCR7, with terminally differentiated effector memory CD45RA+ cells excluded. Here immunoSEQ multiplex PCR was the method, and the copy in TCRdb shows in-frame clones only, minus some. The sample shows about 2.1 million clones, about 94% of them seen only once. This receptor was taken from a man aged 18 to 30 in good health. Some clones in this sample may be carry-over from other donors' samples. Material for sequencing was naive CD8+ T cells from PBMCs.

The CDR3 DNA reads TGTGCCAGCAGCTCCCGGGACAGGTACACCGGGGAGCTGTTTTTT. Translating it yields CASSSRDRYTGELFF. The chain carries TRBV7-8 and TRBJ2-2; 8 bases fit TRBD1. This CDR3 region has 15 residues. The V gene end was trimmed by 4 bases and the J gene end by 3 bases; junction bases not matched to a gene: 4. Germline V CDR1 and CDR2: SGHVS, FQNEAQ.